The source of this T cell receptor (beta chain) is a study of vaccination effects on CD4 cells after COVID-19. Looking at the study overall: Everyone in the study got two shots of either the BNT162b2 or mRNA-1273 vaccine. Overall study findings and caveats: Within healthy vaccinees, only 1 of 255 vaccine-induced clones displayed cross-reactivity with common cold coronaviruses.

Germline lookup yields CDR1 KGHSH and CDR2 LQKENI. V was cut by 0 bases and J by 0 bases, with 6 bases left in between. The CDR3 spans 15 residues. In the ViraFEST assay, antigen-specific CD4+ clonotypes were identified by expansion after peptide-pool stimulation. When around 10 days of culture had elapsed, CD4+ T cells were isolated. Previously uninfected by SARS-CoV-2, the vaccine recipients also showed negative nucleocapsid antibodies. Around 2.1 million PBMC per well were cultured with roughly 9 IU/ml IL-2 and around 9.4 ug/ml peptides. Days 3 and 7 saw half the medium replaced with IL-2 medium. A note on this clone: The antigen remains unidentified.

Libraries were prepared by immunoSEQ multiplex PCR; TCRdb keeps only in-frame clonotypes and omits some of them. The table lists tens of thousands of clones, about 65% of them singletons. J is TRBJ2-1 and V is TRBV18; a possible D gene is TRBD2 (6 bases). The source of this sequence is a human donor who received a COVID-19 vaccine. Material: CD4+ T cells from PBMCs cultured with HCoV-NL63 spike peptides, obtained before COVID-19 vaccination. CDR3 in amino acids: CASSPPGGSYNEQFF. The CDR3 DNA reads TGTGCCAGCTCACCACCGGGGGGCTCCTACAATGAGCAGTTCTTC.